This T cell receptor (beta chain) was recorded in a study of vaccination effects on CD4 cells after COVID-19. On this clone: Its antigen is not identified.

In the ViraFEST assay, antigen-specific CD4+ clonotypes were identified by expansion after peptide-pool stimulation. Following an approximately eleven-day culture, CD4+ T cells were purified. Absence of prior SARS-CoV-2 infection characterized the vaccine recipients, who showed negative nucleocapsid antibodies. Replacing half the medium with IL-2 medium was done on days 3 and 7. Using immunoSEQ multiplex PCR, the repertoire was profiled, and TCRdb retains in-frame clones only, with some absent. The table includes tens of thousands of clones, 60% to 85% detected once. The CDR3 consists of 15 residues. Germline V gene sequence: CDR1 SGHNT, CDR2 YYREEE (reference sequence). With 4 bases clipped from V and 0 bases from J, the junction kept 4 bases outside the gene matches.

The sequenced sample was CD4+ T cells from PBMCs cultured with SARS-CoV-2 spike peptides, obtained before COVID-19 vaccination. This TCR derives from a human donor who received a COVID-19 vaccine. The chain couples TRBV5-4 to TRBJ1-2; 9 bases line up with TRBD1. The CDR3 region has the DNA TGTGCCAGCAGCGTCGGGACAGGGTCTAACTATGGCTACACCTTC. This translates into CASSVGTGSNYGYTF.